The entry below gives a single TCR beta chain sequence along with its context. Antigen specificity is unknown. Read sequence stops 3 residues before the CDR3 end, and the germline J gene provides the missing end. Measured with immunoSEQ multiplex PCR; TCRdb has only the in-frame clones, and not every one. The sample totals 20,000 to 30,000 clones. The data belong to a study of T cells in women clearing cervical HPV infection. Study-level points and caveats: Richness plus V gene abundances separated cases from controls with AUC around 0.79.

The CDR3 spans 17 residues. Trimming took off 0 bases at V and 3 bases at J, with 15 bases between the two ends. Prevalent HPV16 infections were excluded; only incident single HPV16 infections included. Source material: blood buffy coat. The sequence was obtained from a woman aged 18 to 69 with a cervical HPV16 infection that either progressed to CIN3+ or cleared (not recorded which). This chain connects TRBV6-7 to TRBJ1-5, with D perhaps matching TRBD1 (5 bases). TRBV6-7 is annotated as an ORF whose role is uncertain. The CDR3 protein is CASSYSKERGPNQPQHF. Partial CDR3 DNA: TGTGCCAGCAGTTACTCGAAGGAGCGGGGACCCAATCAGCCC.